This note documents a single T cell receptor beta chain sequence. In this sample, this clonotype turned up a few times. What antigen it recognizes has not been identified. No per-base quality is available; no much larger clone lies one base away. The CDR3 covers 15 residues, taking in both the cysteine and the phenylalanine. Here the CDR3 DNA is all that survives: 45 bases in frame from base 1. V ends up 6 bases short and J 5 bases short, with an unmatched junction base count of 5. CDR1 and CDR2, looked up from the germline V gene, are MDHEN and SYDVKM. The data are from a study of early T cells in non-severe SARS-CoV-2 infection (dated by TCRdb to the early 2020s). The study in broad terms: Because TCR sequencing relied on bulk RNA taken from unsorted whole blood, pairing of alpha and beta chains was not possible.

Overall study results and their limits: Matching against VDJdb was skewed toward anti-spike CD8 responses, likely underestimated virus-specific expansions, and missed private and CD4 specificities.

Set within a cohort of healthcare workers in London, UK, this nested case-control study involved weekly PCR testing of nasopharyngeal swabs along with blood sampling. Between 23 and 31 March 2020, the week of the UK lockdown, healthcare workers were enrolled and then followed up weekly for as long as 16 weeks. Libraries came from 5' RACE. Reads for this sample came from a NextSeq 500. The TCR library protocol attached unique molecular identifiers to individual cDNA molecules to correct for sequencing error and PCR bias. Both TCR alpha and beta chains were sequenced, and tight co-correlation was observed between alpha and beta sequence abundances in each sample. The source study handled its data this way. Decombinator V4 was used to annotate TCR sequences for V gene, J gene and CDR3. TCRs were defined as expanded if a significant change between any two time points was detected under a Poisson model with p below 0.0001. Abundances of TCRs were expressed as counts per million after normalisation to the total number of TCRs sequenced in each sample. TRAV1-2 paired with TRAJ12, TRAJ20 or TRAJ33 defined MAIT TCRs, while TRAV10 paired with TRAJ18 defined iNKT TCRs. A search of VDJdb, accessed on 1 November 2021, was run for TCRs annotated to CMV, EBV and SARS-CoV-2, with TCRs annotated for multiple antigens excluded. TCRdb trimmed public reads at Q25 via fastp, called clones via MiXCR and kept in-frame beta chains. Under each unique CDR3 protein, matching rows form one entry showing the most common genes and DNA. The V and J calls reflect TCRdb's pipeline rather than the authors' work. In all, the sample holds approximately 100,000 distinct CDR3 sequences, and around a sixth of those were seen once. The ten largest make up about 1.3% of the sample.

This receptor was identified in an adult who was a healthcare worker with PCR-confirmed SARS-CoV-2 infection or an uninfected control (not recorded which). This chain is built from TRBV28 and TRBJ2-5, with 14 bases aligning to TRBD2. What was sequenced was whole blood. The CDR3 has the sequence CASSLTSGGAETQYF. In nucleotides, the sequence is TGTGCCAGCAGCCTGACTAGCGGGGGGGCTGAGACCCAGTACTTC.